The clone carrying this T cell receptor beta chain was picked up many times. The antigen remains unidentified. V lost 2 bases and J 4 bases, leaving 12 bases between the germline ends. This CDR3 comprises 15 residues. CDR1 and CDR2 (germline): SGHTA, FQGNSA. TCRdb processed the 5' RACE reads anew with MiXCR; each CDR3 protein has one entry. The sample holds tens of thousands of distinct CDR3 sequences, more than 3.5% seen once. The data belong to a study of early T cells in non-severe SARS-CoV-2 infection. General study findings and limits: A preference for anti-spike CD8 responses marked VDJdb matching, which missed private and CD4 specificities.

This sequence originates from an adult who was a healthcare worker with PCR-confirmed SARS-CoV-2 infection or an uninfected control (not recorded which). Sequencing was done on a sample of whole blood. The chain has TRBV7-2 and TRBJ2-1, with D possibly being TRBD1 or TRBD2 (6 bases each). CDR3 DNA: TGTGCCAGCAGCTTAACGGGGGCAAGTTACAATGAGCAGTTCTTC. Protein: CASSLTGASYNEQFF.